Listed below are T cell receptor beta chains from one sample, sequenced in a study of identical twins. TCRdb analysed the 5' RACE reads with MiXCR anew, one entry per CDR3 protein. The sample carries 500,000 to 650,000 distinct CDR3 sequences, about 22% recorded once. The same sample was also used in a study of yellow fever vaccine responses in identical twins.

Material for sequencing was CD4+ T cells sorted from blood. These TCRs come from a woman aged 18-29 years in good health. Each CDR3 is given with its conserved first and last residue. A D gene is named only where the DNA matches it firmly. Rows may omit the clone size; those that give it use once, few, many or a size class.

TRBV12-3/TRBV12-4	TRBJ2-2	-	few	CASSLNPAGELFF	TGTGCCAGCAGTTTAAACCCGGCCGGGGAGCTGTTTTTT
TRBV12-3/TRBV12-4	TRBJ2-5	TRBD2	-	CASSLGSAGEETQYF	TGTGCCAGCAGTTTAGGTTCGGCGGGAGAAGAGACCCAGTACTTC
TRBV6-5	TRBJ1-4	-	few	CASSYSGGVNEKLFF	TGTGCCAGCAGTTACTCGGGGGGCGTAAATGAAAAACTGTTTTTT
TRBV29-1	TRBJ2-1	-	-	CSVPEPDKYNEQFF	TGCAGCGTTCCAGAACCCGACAAATACAATGAGCAGTTCTTC
TRBV10-3	TRBJ2-7	-	few	CAISEGHRAYEQYF	TGTGCCATCAGTGAGGGCCACAGGGCCTACGAGCAGTACTTC
TRBV28	TRBJ2-5	-	-	CASISGGAGETQYF	TGTGCCAGCATCTCGGGGGGCGCAGGAGAGACCCAGTACTTC
TRBV27	TRBJ2-7	-	-	CASQNVAYEQYF	TGTGCCAGCCAAAACGTGGCCTACGAGCAGTACTTC
TRBV5-1	TRBJ2-5	TRBD2	few	CASSLAGTSGFQETQYF	TGCGCCAGCAGCTTGGCCGGGACTAGCGGCTTCCAAGAGACCCAGTACTTC
TRBV28	TRBJ1-4	TRBD1	-	CASSSPTGMAEKLFF	TGTGCCAGCAGTTCCCCGACAGGGATGGCGGAAAAACTGTTTTTT
TRBV12-3/TRBV12-4	TRBJ1-5	TRBD1	-	CASSPGTGNNQPQHF	TGTGCCAGCAGTCCCGGGACAGGGAACAATCAGCCCCAGCATTTT
TRBV5-1	TRBJ1-1	-	-	CASAGGTEAFF	TGCGCCAGCGCCGGGGGCACTGAAGCTTTCTTT
TRBV7-2	TRBJ2-5	-	-	CASRPGTLPTETQYF	TGTGCCAGCAGACCCGGGACCCTACCCACAGAGACCCAGTACTTC
TRBV5-1	TRBJ1-4	-	many	CASSLGSATNEKLFF	TGCGCCAGCAGCCTCGGATCTGCAACTAATGAAAAACTGTTTTTT
TRBV19	TRBJ1-1	TRBD1	few	CASRGDRESTEAFF	TGTGCCAGTAGGGGGGACAGGGAGTCGACTGAAGCTTTCTTT
TRBV20-1	TRBJ1-1	TRBD1	-	CSAQQGGGTEAFF	TGCAGTGCTCAACAGGGGGGAGGCACTGAAGCTTTCTTT
TRBV20-1	TRBJ2-1	-	few	CSARRMTNEQFF	TGCAGTGCTAGAAGGATGACAAATGAGCAGTTCTTC
TRBV2	TRBJ2-5	-	-	CASSQTGTQETQYF	TGTGCCAGCAGTCAAACCGGGACCCAAGAGACCCAGTACTTC
TRBV2	TRBJ2-2	-	few	CASSEVGWEPNTGELFF	TGTGCCAGCAGTGAAGTAGGGTGGGAGCCGAACACCGGGGAGCTGTTTTTT
TRBV20-1	TRBJ2-1	TRBD1	few	CSAETGGNYYNEQFF	TGCAGTGCAGAAACAGGGGGAAATTACTACAATGAGCAGTTCTTC
TRBV2	TRBJ1-1	-	-	CASQQAYTEAFF	TGTGCCAGCCAACAGGCGTACACTGAAGCTTTCTTT
TRBV12-3/TRBV12-4	TRBJ2-6	-	-	CASSPSRNTGANVLTF	TGTGCCAGCAGTCCCTCCCGGAATACTGGGGCCAACGTCCTGACTTTC
TRBV12-3/TRBV12-4	TRBJ1-3	-	few	CASSTSGSSGNTIYF	TGTGCCAGCAGTACCTCGGGCAGTTCTGGAAACACCATATATTTT
TRBV20-1	TRBJ2-3	-	-	CSARGAVTSTDTQYF	TGCAGTGCTAGAGGGGCGGTCACTAGCACAGATACGCAGTATTTT
TRBV11-2	TRBJ2-1	-	-	CASSPPSAYNEQFF	TGTGCCAGCAGCCCCCCCTCGGCATACAATGAGCAGTTCTTC
TRBV12-3/TRBV12-4	TRBJ1-2	-	-	CASSLGGGRNYGYTF	TGTGCCAGCAGTTTAGGTGGGGGGAGAAACTATGGCTACACCTTC
TRBV2	TRBJ1-5	-	-	CASSEQSYSNQPQHF	TGTGCCAGCAGTGAACAGAGCTATAGCAATCAGCCCCAGCATTTT
TRBV10-3	TRBJ2-3	-	-	CAISARGSGSTDTQYF	TGTGCCATCAGTGCTCGCGGGTCAGGGAGCACAGATACGCAGTATTTT
TRBV12-3/TRBV12-4	TRBJ2-5	-	few	CASTEWGETQETQYF	TGTGCCAGCACCGAATGGGGGGAAACCCAAGAGACCCAGTACTTC
TRBV7-2	TRBJ2-7	-	-	CASSPHPGLYEQYF	TGTGCCAGCAGCCCTCACCCGGGGCTATACGAGCAGTACTTC
TRBV12-3/TRBV12-4	TRBJ2-1	-	few	CASTPFRDRNEQFF	TGTGCCAGCACCCCGTTCCGGGATCGAAATGAGCAGTTCTTC
TRBV14	TRBJ2-1	TRBD1	once	CASSQDRGTGFNEQFF	TGTGCCAGCAGCCAAGATCGGGGGACAGGGTTCAATGAGCAGTTCTTC
TRBV6-5	TRBJ2-2	-	-	CASSYSGNSGELFF	TGTGCCAGCAGTTACTCGGGTAACTCCGGGGAGCTGTTTTTT